This entry lists 4 T cell receptor beta chains sequenced from one sample in a study of blood T cell repertoires in COVID-19. Profiled with immunoSEQ multiplex PCR; TCRdb holds only in-frame clones, not every one. The sample shows 180,000 or so clones, approximately 88% of them seen only once. Sequences were obtained from peripheral blood. The receptors originated from a woman in her 30s with acute or convalescent COVID-19.

The rearrangement joins TRBV7-2 to TRBJ1-2, with D uncertain. The CDR3 has 12 amino acids. CDR1 and CDR2 (germline): SGHTA, FQGNSA. Between the trimmed V and J ends, which lost 4 bases and 8 bases, there was a span of 11 bases. The CDR3 loop reads CASSSRTGGYTF. In DNA form, the CDR3 reads TGTGCCAGCAGCTCGCGGACGGGAGGCTACACCTTC.

The CDR3 protein is CASSQDGTGRGSPLHF. CDR3 DNA sequence: TGCGCCAGCAGCCAAGATGGTACAGGAAGAGGTTCACCCCTCCACTTT. The chain couples TRBV4-1 to TRBJ1-6; D possibly corresponds to TRBD1 (5 bases). Germline assignment: CDR1 MGHRA and CDR2 YSYEKL. The CDR3 runs to 16 residues. Trimming pared 0 bases from V and 9 bases from J, leaving 15 bases between.

The J gene is TRBJ1-5, the V gene TRBV5-1; 8 nucleotides line up with TRBD1. The CDR3 has 14 residues. V lost 0 bases and J lost 7; bases outside the gene matches: 3. The V gene's germline CDR1 is SGHRS and CDR2 YFSETQ. Written as DNA, the CDR3 is TGCGCCAGCAGCTTGGGGACAGGGAAGCAGCCCCAGCATTTT. Its translation: CASSLGTGKQPQHF.

The chain couples TRBV10-2 to TRBJ2-1; tentatively, D is TRBD1 (5 bases). This CDR3 is 11 amino acids long. V lost 3 bases and J 8 bases, leaving 5 bases between the germline ends. Germline CDR1 WSHSY, CDR2 SAAADI. CDR3 amino acids: CASSEGDEQFF. CDR3 nucleotide sequence: TGCGCCAGCAGTGAAGGGGATGAGCAGTTCTTC.